The 30 T cell receptor beta chains presented below share a single source sample, sequenced in a study of blood T cell repertoires in COVID-19. The repertoire was sequenced with immunoSEQ multiplex PCR; TCRdb's copy has only in-frame clones and lacks some. This repertoire shows some 270,000 clones, around 81% found once; its top ten account for 15% to 19%. Sequencing was carried out using peripheral blood. These receptors all stem from a person aged 65 to 79 with COVID-19, enrolled during active disease.

The genes are TRBV7-2 and TRBJ2-3, with 7 bases lining up with TRBD1. The CDR3 is 16 residues long. The germline gives CDR1 SGHTA, CDR2 FQGNSA. The V segment lost 0 bases and the J segment 0 bases; nucleotides outside the gene matches: 3. The CDR3 coding sequence is TGTGCCAGCAGCTTAGCGGGACAGTACAGCACAGATACGCAGTATTTT. It encodes CASSLAGQYSTDTQYF.

V gene TRBV3-1 (or the pseudogene TRBV3-2) combines with J gene TRBJ2-7; 7 bases agree with TRBD1. Germline V gives CDR1 LGHDT, CDR2 YNNKEL (reference sequence). The V gene end was trimmed by 4 bases and the J gene end by 3 bases; junction bases not matched to a gene: 6. The CDR3 is 14 residues long. In nucleotides, the CDR3 is TGTGCCAGCAGCCCCGACAGGGCCCACTACGAGCAGTACTTC. Translating gives CASSPDRAHYEQYF.

J is TRBJ1-1 and V is TRBV5-6, with 8 positions matching TRBD1. Germline values: CDR1 SGHDT, CDR2 YYEEEE. V was pared by 1 base and J by 6 bases, with 8 bases of the junction left unmatched. The CDR3 extends over 15 amino acids. CDR3 in DNA: TGTGCCAGCAGCTTGTTGGACAGGGAAGGCGCTGAAGCTTTCTTT. It translates to CASSLLDREGAEAFF.

The rearrangement joins TRBV7-2 to TRBJ2-3; 7 bases line up with TRBD2. V shed 5 bases, J shed 0 bases, and the junction held 5 bases outside the gene matches. CDR3 length: 15 residues. Germline V gene lookup returns CDR1 SGHTA and CDR2 FQGNSA. CDR3 protein: CASSLGLPSTDTQYF. The CDR3 nucleotides read TGTGCCAGCAGCCTGGGACTACCTAGCACAGATACGCAGTATTTT.

The chain links TRBV7-3 to TRBJ2-3; no definite D call. V lost 6 bases to trimming and J lost 2 bases, with 12 bases between them. The CDR3 runs to 14 residues. The germline CDR1 and CDR2 sequences are SGHTA and FQGTGA. This CDR3 reads CASRKAAITDTQYF. Here the CDR3 DNA reads TGTGCCAGCAGGAAGGCGGCGATCACAGATACGCAGTATTTT.

The chain couples TRBV27 to TRBJ1-6; 10 nucleotides agree with TRBD1. The germline V gene has CDR1 MNHEY and CDR2 SMNVEV (reference sequence). Trimming took 5 bases from V and 7 from J; bases not matched to a gene: 17. This CDR3 region has 19 residues. The CDR3 is CASSPPGQGRLGGNSPLHF. The DNA of the CDR3 is TGTGCCAGCAGTCCACCGGGACAGGGGAGACTAGGTGGAAATTCACCCCTCCACTTT.

The chain combines TRBV6-4 with TRBJ1-1, with 9 bases fitting TRBD1. The junction had 11 bases not matched to a gene; V was cut back by 7 bases and J by 8 bases. CDR3 length equals 14 residues. Looked up from germline, CDR1 is MRHNA and CDR2 is SNTAGT. The CDR3 DNA reads TGTGCCAGCAAACAAGGGACAGGGAGTTTAGAAGCTTTCTTT. Amino acid sequence: CASKQGTGSLEAFF.

This clone was observed a few times. The rearrangement uses TRBV6-6 and TRBJ1-2, with 8 bases that match TRBD1. Germline V gene lookup returns CDR1 MNHNY and CDR2 SVGAGI (reference sequence). The ends lost 6 bases at V and 5 bases at J; junction bases unmatched: 11. CDR3 length: 15 amino acids. The CDR3, as DNA: TGTGCCAGCAGCCGACCGACAGGGGAGGGGTATGGCTACACCTTC. This translates into CASSRPTGEGYGYTF.

This clone has just one count. CDR3 protein: CASSWVGNRAQEAFF. In nucleotides, the CDR3 is TGCGCCAGCAGCTGGGTGGGCAACAGGGCCCAAGAAGCTTTCTTT. V gene TRBV5-1 combines with J gene TRBJ1-1; D is possibly TRBD1 (6 bases). Looked up from germline, CDR1 is SGHRS and CDR2 is YFSETQ. The CDR3 runs to 15 residues. The ends were cut back, 3 bases at V and 8 bases at J, with 20 bases in the middle.

The J gene is TRBJ1-6, the V gene TRBV6-6; D is unclear. The V gene lost 2 bases and the J gene lost 9 bases, with 11 bases spanning the gap. The length of the CDR3 is 14 residues. Per the germline V gene, CDR1 is MNHNY and CDR2 is SVGAGI (reference sequence). CDR3 region: CASSYASSGSPLHF. CDR3 DNA sequence: TGTGCCAGCAGTTACGCCAGCAGCGGTTCACCCCTCCACTTT.

The chain has TRBV9 and TRBJ2-5; TRBD1 matches at 10 bases. Germline V gene lookup returns CDR1 SGDLS and CDR2 YYNGEE. V was clipped by 3 bases and J by 3 bases; unmatched bases: 8. The length of the CDR3 is 16 residues. DNA of the CDR3: TGTGCCAGCAGCGAACTTCCGGGACAGGGGAAAGAGACCCAGTACTTC. It translates to CASSELPGQGKETQYF.

CDR3 sequence (DNA): TGTGCCACCGGGACTAGCGGGAGTAATGAGCAGTTCTTC. Amino acid sequence: CATGTSGSNEQFF. The chain couples TRBV15 to TRBJ2-1, with 14 bases identical to TRBD2. CDR3 size: 13 residues. Germline lookup yields CDR1 LNHNV and CDR2 YYDKDF (reference sequence). Unmatched junction bases numbered 1, after V lost 8 bases and J lost 7 bases.

The rearrangement uses TRBV5-1 and TRBJ1-2; 7 bases match TRBD1. V shed 2 bases and J 1 base; nucleotides not matched to a gene: 5. The CDR3 extends over 15 amino acids. CDR1 SGHRS and CDR2 YFSETQ come from the germline V gene. The CDR3 nucleotides read TGCGCCAGCAGCTTATCAGGGGGTGGTAACTATGGCTACACCTTC. It is translated as CASSLSGGGNYGYTF.

CDR3 amino acids: CASRLGGYNEQFF. For the CDR3, the DNA is TGTGCCAGCAGACTTGGCGGTTACAATGAGCAGTTCTTC. V gene TRBV12-3 or TRBV12-4 combines with J gene TRBJ2-1; D remains unclear. The CDR3 contains 13 residues. With 6 bases removed from V and 4 bases from J, the gap between germline ends came to 10 bases.

The chain is built from TRBV4-3 and TRBJ2-1; D is perhaps TRBD2 (6 bases). Trimming pared 6 bases from V and 7 bases from J, leaving 19 bases between. This CDR3 comprises 15 residues. Germline-derived CDR1 and CDR2 are LGHNA and YSLEER. CDR3 region: CASSTSGGDHNEQFF. The DNA for the CDR3 is TGCGCCAGCAGTACTTCCGGAGGGGATCATAATGAGCAGTTCTTC.

V gene TRBV2 combines with J gene TRBJ1-1; D is unclear. CDR1 and CDR2 from the germline V gene are SNHLY and FYNNEI. Trimming took off 5 bases at V and 1 base at J, with 14 bases between the two ends. The CDR3 contains 15 residues. The CDR3 DNA is TGTGCCAGCAGTATCGGGAGACAACGGAACACTGAAGCTTTCTTT. This sequence encodes CASSIGRQRNTEAFF.

This sequence joins TRBV15 and TRBJ2-3; a possible D gene is TRBD2 (5 bases). V lost 1 base, J lost 4 bases, and 15 bases lay in between. Germline V gives CDR1 LNHNV, CDR2 YYDKDF (reference sequence). The CDR3 has 16 residues. This CDR3 reads CATSRAATRGSDTQYF. CDR3 DNA: TGTGCCACCAGCAGAGCGGCCACCCGCGGGTCAGATACGCAGTATTTT.

This clone was observed at least ten times. The chain employs TRBV19 and TRBJ2-5; 11 positions match TRBD2. J was trimmed by 4 bases and V by 4 bases; bases with no gene match: 5. The CDR3 consists of 15 residues. Germline V gene lookup returns CDR1 LNHDA and CDR2 SQIVND (reference sequence). The DNA for the CDR3 is TGTGCCAGTAGTAGCCTAGCGGGAGGATTAGAGACCCAGTACTTC. It specifies CASSSLAGGLETQYF.

The rearrangement joins TRBV9 to TRBJ2-3, with TRBD2 matching over 12 bases. The CDR3 totals 18 residues. Losses at the gene ends were 1 base for V and 6 bases for J; bases not matched to a gene: 12. The germline V gene encodes CDR1 SGDLS and CDR2 YYNGEE. For the CDR3, the DNA is TGTGCCAGCAGCGTACATGCTAGCGGGGGGGCCCATTGGGATACGCAGTATTTT. Residues: CASSVHASGGAHWDTQYF. The full variable domain, with the rest looked up from reference TRBV9 and TRBJ2-3, is DSGVTQTPKHLITATGQRVTLRCSPRSGDLSVYWYQQSLDQGLQFLIQYYNGEERAKGNILERFSAQQFPDLHSELNLSSLELGDSALYFCASSVHASGGAHWDTQYFGPGTRLTVL.

The CDR3 loop reads CASSQASGVRAQYF. CDR3 nucleotides: TGTGCCAGCAGCCAAGCCAGCGGGGTCCGGGCCCAGTACTTC. J is TRBJ2-5 and V is TRBV3-1 (or the pseudogene TRBV3-2); 7 bases match TRBD2. J gave up 9 bases and V 1 base, and 8 bases lay outside the gene matches. The CDR3 is made up of 14 amino acids. Germline-derived CDR1 and CDR2 are LGHDT and YNNKEL (reference sequence).

The chain employs TRBV4-1 and TRBJ1-2; 8 bases are shared with TRBD1. The CDR3 sequence is 16 residues long. The germline V gene encodes CDR1 MGHRA and CDR2 YSYEKL. V shed 4 bases and J 3 bases; nucleotides not matched to a gene: 10. The CDR3 loop reads CASSRLPGQAYYGYTF. In nucleotides, the CDR3 is TGCGCCAGCAGCCGCTTGCCGGGACAGGCCTACTATGGCTACACCTTC.

The J gene is TRBJ2-7, the V gene TRBV5-1, with a tentative D call TRBD1 (6 bases). Germline loops: CDR1 SGHRS, CDR2 YFSETQ. Deletions cut 7 bases from V and 3 bases from J, with 14 bases between. This CDR3 is built from 13 residues. The CDR3 sequence is CASHRDTNYEQYF. The CDR3 coding sequence is TGCGCCAGCCATCGGGACACAAACTACGAGCAGTACTTC. Based on the CDR3 plus reference TRBV5-1 and TRBJ2-7, the full variable domain is KAGVTQTPRYLIKTRGQQVTLSCSPISGHRSVSWYQQTPGQGLQFLFEYFSETQRNKGNFPGRFSGRQFSNSRSEMNVSTLELGDSALYLCASHRDTNYEQYFGPGTRLTVT.

This clone showed up just a few times. The rearrangement uses TRBV27 and TRBJ2-7; TRBD1 agrees at 12 bases. This CDR3 is 16 amino acids long. Germline CDR1 is MNHEY and CDR2 is SMNVEV (reference sequence). The J segment lost 4 bases and the V segment lost 1 base, leaving 5 bases of the junction unmatched. CDR3 coding DNA: TGTGCCAGCAGTTTATTCGGGACAGGGGGCTTGTACGAGCAGTACTTC. Amino acid sequence: CASSLFGTGGLYEQYF.

The sample holds one count of this clone. V is TRBV5-4 and J is TRBJ2-5; possible D gene TRBD2, 6 bases. The V end lost 1 base, the J end lost 3 bases, and 10 bases lay between the germline ends. CDR1 is SGHNT and CDR2 is YYREEE in the germline V gene (reference sequence). The CDR3 has 14 residues. CDR3 sequence (DNA): TGTGCCAGCAGCTTGTATTCGGGGGAAGAGACCCAGTACTTC. Translation: CASSLYSGEETQYF.

The chain employs TRBV4-3 and TRBJ1-2; no clear D gene. CDR3 length: 16 residues. Germline lookup yields CDR1 LGHNA and CDR2 YSLEER. Trimming cost V 0 bases and J 5 bases, with 16 bases left between them. In nucleotides, the CDR3 is TGCGCCAGCAGCCAAGATCAGGTCTTCCGAGGGTATGGCTACACCTTC. Its translation: CASSQDQVFRGYGYTF.

This clone was found once. The V and J genes are TRBV19 and TRBJ1-4, with 9 bases matching TRBD1. Germline V gives CDR1 LNHDA, CDR2 SQIVND (reference sequence). The CDR3 runs to 14 residues. The J segment lost 7 bases and the V segment lost 3 bases, leaving 3 bases of the junction unmatched. The CDR3 spells CASSIRDRVEKLFF. CDR3 nucleotide sequence: TGTGCCAGTAGTATTCGGGACAGGGTTGAAAAACTGTTTTTT.

CDR3 residues: CASSYDSKAGGLGYETQYF. For the CDR3, the DNA is TGTGCCAGCAGTTACGATTCCAAAGCGGGAGGGCTTGGGTATGAGACCCAGTACTTC. V gene TRBV6-2 or TRBV6-3 combines with J gene TRBJ2-5, with TRBD2 identical over 10 bases. Germline-derived CDR1 and CDR2 are MNHEY and SVGEGT. J lost 5 bases, V lost 2 bases, and 17 bases had no gene match. CDR3 size: 19 residues.

The chain carries TRBV7-2 and TRBJ2-7; D remains ambiguous. V was trimmed by 2 bases and J by 0 bases, leaving 8 bases between them. Germline V lookup: CDR1 SGHTA, CDR2 FQGNSA. The CDR3 sequence is 14 residues long. The chain's CDR3 is CASSLRGNSYEQYF. Written as DNA, the CDR3 is TGTGCCAGCAGCTTACGTGGCAACTCCTACGAGCAGTACTTC.

The rearrangement uses TRBV19 and TRBJ2-1, with 8 bases lining up with TRBD1. Germline V gives CDR1 LNHDA, CDR2 SQIVND (reference sequence). Losses at the gene ends were 3 bases for V and 3 bases for J; bases not matched to a gene: 10. The CDR3 runs to 17 residues. The CDR3 region is CASSMRTGTPYYNEQFF. The CDR3 nucleotides read TGTGCCAGTAGTATGCGGACAGGGACTCCGTACTACAATGAGCAGTTCTTC.

The CDR3 DNA reads as TGTGCCAGCACTCCCAGTGGGGCGAGTAACCACTACAATGAGCAGTTCTTC. Translation gives CASTPSGASNHYNEQFF. This chain connects TRBV2 to TRBJ2-1; D may be TRBD1 (5 bases). Germline V gene lookup returns CDR1 SNHLY and CDR2 FYNNEI. Trimming cost V 7 bases and J 3 bases, with 22 bases left between them. The CDR3 consists of 17 residues.